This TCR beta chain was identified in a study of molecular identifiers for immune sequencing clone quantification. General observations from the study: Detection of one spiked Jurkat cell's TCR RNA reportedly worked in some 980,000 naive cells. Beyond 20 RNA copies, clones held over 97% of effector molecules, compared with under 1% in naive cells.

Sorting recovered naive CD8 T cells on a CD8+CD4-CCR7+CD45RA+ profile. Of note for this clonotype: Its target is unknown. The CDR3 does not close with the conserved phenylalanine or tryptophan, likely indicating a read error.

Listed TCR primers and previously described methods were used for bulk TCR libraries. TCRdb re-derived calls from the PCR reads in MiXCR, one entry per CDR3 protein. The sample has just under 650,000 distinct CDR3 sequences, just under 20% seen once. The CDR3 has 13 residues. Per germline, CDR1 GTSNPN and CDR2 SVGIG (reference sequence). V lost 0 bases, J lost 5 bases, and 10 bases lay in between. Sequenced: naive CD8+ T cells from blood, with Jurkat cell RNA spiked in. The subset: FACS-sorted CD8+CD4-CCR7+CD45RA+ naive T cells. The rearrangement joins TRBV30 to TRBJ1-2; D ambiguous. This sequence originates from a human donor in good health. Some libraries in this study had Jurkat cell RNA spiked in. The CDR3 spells CAWSVGQAYGYTL. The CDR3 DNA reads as TGTGCCTGGAGTGTTGGTCAGGCGTATGGCTACACCCTC.